This note documents a single TCR beta chain sequence. Per the germline V gene, CDR1 is SQVTM and CDR2 is ANQGSEA. CDR3 size: 13 residues. V lost 6 bases and J lost 12; bases outside the gene matches: 14. This sample was included in a study of blood T cell repertoires in COVID-19. Repertoires were generated with immunoSEQ multiplex PCR, while TCRdb's copy carries only in-frame clones and drops some. The table lists about 130,000 clones, 70% to 75% of them singletons, with over 4.5% in the top ten. Sequencing used peripheral blood. The sequence came from a man between 60 and 75 years old with acute or convalescent COVID-19. The chain has TRBV29-1 and TRBJ2-1; 7 bases agree with TRBD2. The CDR3 loop reads CSVHWGGLLGQFF. CDR3 nucleotide sequence: TGCAGCGTGCATTGGGGGGGACTCTTGGGGCAGTTCTTC.